The next 15 T cell receptor beta chains were all read from a single sample in a study of OX40 agonist ivuxolimab in advanced cancers. Here immunoSEQ multiplex PCR was the method, and the copy in TCRdb shows in-frame clones only, minus some. The data contain tens of thousands of clones, approximately 80% of them singletons. Specimen: CD4+ or CD8+ T cells sorted from blood, collected in a trial of the OX40 agonist ivuxolimab. These receptors were collected from an adult with an advanced solid tumor such as melanoma, head and neck, liver or kidney cancer.

V and J are TRBV9 and TRBJ2-5; D might be TRBD2 (6 bases). CDR3 length: 14 amino acids. V shed 1 base and J shed 5 bases, with 12 bases lying between them. Looked up from germline, CDR1 is SGDLS and CDR2 is YYNGEE. As DNA, the CDR3 is TGTGCCAGCAGCGTAAGTGGAGGAGGGGAGACCCAGTACTTC. Amino acid sequence: CASSVSGGGETQYF.

The rearrangement uses TRBV15 and TRBJ2-1, with D possibly being TRBD1 or TRBD2 (5 bases each). Trimming left V 0 bases short and J 6 bases short, with 15 bases between. Germline V lookup: CDR1 LNHNV, CDR2 YYDKDF (reference sequence). The length of the CDR3 is 16 residues. The CDR3 sequence: CATSRDWDGGSNEQFF. The DNA of the CDR3 is TGTGCCACCAGCAGAGATTGGGACGGAGGTAGCAATGAGCAGTTCTTC.

The chain combines TRBV21-1 with TRBJ1-2; TRBD1, the table's D call, lacks a check against the DNA. TRBV21-1 has pseudogene status. The CDR3 is 13 residues long. The CDR3 DNA reads as TGTGCCAGCAGCAATCACAGGGGCTATGGCTACACCTTC. Its protein product is CASSNHRGYGYTF.

The rearrangement uses TRBV19 and TRBJ1-4; D uncertain. The CDR3 consists of 15 residues. Deletions cut 2 bases from V and 0 bases from J, with 7 bases between. Germline V gives CDR1 LNHDA, CDR2 SQIVND (reference sequence). The CDR3 bases are TGTGCCAGTAGTATACCTGTTGCAACTAATGAAAAACTGTTTTTT. It is translated as CASSIPVATNEKLFF.

The CDR3 sequence: CASTHSGGADEQYF. Here the CDR3 DNA reads TGTGCCAGCACCCATTCAGGGGGTGCCGACGAGCAGTACTTC. The chain recombines TRBV7-2 with TRBJ2-7; 7 nucleotides line up with TRBD1. This CDR3 has 14 residues. Germline-derived CDR1 and CDR2 are SGHTA and FQGNSA. Trimming took 7 bases from V and 5 from J; bases not matched to a gene: 11.

The rearrangement links TRBV7-8 to TRBJ1-1; D is ambiguous. V lost 5 bases and J lost 0, with 7 bases in between. CDR1 is SGHVS and CDR2 is FQNEAQ in the germline V gene. CDR3 length: 13 amino acids. The CDR3 DNA reads TGTGCCAGCAGCCACGCAGTGAACACTGAAGCTTTCTTT. Protein product: CASSHAVNTEAFF.

This chain links TRBV11-2 with TRBJ1-1; tentative D call: TRBD1 (6 bases). The CDR3 runs to 15 residues. CDR1 SGHAT and CDR2 FQNNGV come from the germline V gene. V lost 5 bases, J lost 1 base, and 14 bases lay in between. The CDR3: CASSLPPGANTEAFF. As DNA, the CDR3 is TGTGCCAGCAGCCTGCCCCCAGGGGCGAACACTGAAGCTTTCTTT.

The chain carries TRBV7-2 and TRBJ2-7; possible D gene TRBD1, 6 bases. The ends were cut back, 4 bases at V and 12 bases at J, with 22 bases in the middle. Germline V gives CDR1 SGHTA, CDR2 FQGNSA. This CDR3 spans 14 amino acids. CDR3 sequence reads: CASSSQRMTGRAYF. CDR3 DNA: TGTGCCAGCAGCTCCCAGAGGATGACAGGCCGGGCGTACTTC.

The V gene is TRBV6-5, the J gene TRBJ1-5; tentative D call: TRBD1 (6 bases). The CDR3 length is 14 residues. Trimming shortened V by 6 bases and J by 7 bases, and 16 bases separated the two germline ends. CDR1 is MNHEY and CDR2 is SVGAGI in the germline V gene. The CDR3 bases are TGTGCCAGCAGCCAACAGGGAGCGGGACAGCCCCAGCATTTT. The encoded protein is CASSQQGAGQPQHF.

V is TRBV10-3 and J is TRBJ2-1, with TRBD2 identical over 11 bases. Germline V lookup: CDR1 ENHRY, CDR2 SYGVKD. This CDR3 is 15 amino acids long. Trimming cost V 7 bases and J 4 bases; bases outside gene matches: 6. CDR3 residues: CAIKGSGGEYNEQFF. CDR3 in DNA: TGTGCCATCAAGGGTAGCGGGGGGGAATACAATGAGCAGTTCTTC.

The V call is TRBV5-6, the J call TRBJ2-6; possible D gene TRBD1, 5 bases. V was pared by 4 bases and J by 1 base, with 15 bases between. Germline-derived CDR1 and CDR2 are SGHDT and YYEEEE. This CDR3 has 17 amino acids. CDR3 nucleotides: TGTGCCAGCAGCCAGGGTGGGCAGTTATCTGGGGCCAACGTCCTGACTTTC. This codes for CASSQGGQLSGANVLTF.

The V gene is TRBV7-9, the J gene TRBJ2-7; 7 bases are a match to TRBD1. The CDR3 has 14 residues. Germline V gives CDR1 SEHNR, CDR2 FQNEAQ (reference sequence). The V gene end was trimmed by 5 bases and the J gene end by 3 bases; junction bases not matched to a gene: 7. The CDR3 DNA sequence: TGTGCCAGCAGCGAGGGGGCTTTCGACTACGAGCAGTACTTC. It translates to CASSEGAFDYEQYF.

This clone has more than one count but fewer than ten. This chain's CDR3 is CASSSPLVRGRFDNEQFF. The DNA for the CDR3 is TGTGCCAGCAGTTCCCCTTTGGTGAGGGGGCGGTTCGACAATGAGCAGTTCTTC. The chain combines TRBV28 with TRBJ2-1, with 7 bases lining up with TRBD1. This CDR3 is 18 amino acids long. V lost 4 bases to trimming and J lost 5 bases; unmatched junction nucleotides: 17. The V gene's germline CDR1 is MDHEN and CDR2 SYDVKM.

CDR3 sequence: CASSYPPGGGGWSTDTQYF. The CDR3 DNA sequence: TGTGCCAGCAGCTACCCGCCGGGCGGAGGGGGCTGGAGCACAGATACGCAGTATTTT. This chain links TRBV7-9 with TRBJ2-3; tentatively, D is TRBD1 (7 bases). Trimming shortened V by 4 bases and J by 0 bases, and 23 bases separated the two germline ends. Germline V gene data show CDR1 as SEHNR and CDR2 as FQNEAQ (reference sequence). The CDR3 length is 19 residues.

The chain is built from TRBV21-1 and TRBJ1-1. TRBV21-1 has pseudogene status. The CDR3 covers 17 residues. The CDR3 loop reads CASSKLSSQTPDPPAFF. The DNA for the CDR3 is TGTGCCAGCAGCAAACTTTCCTCTCAGACACCGGACCCGCCAGCTTTCTTT.